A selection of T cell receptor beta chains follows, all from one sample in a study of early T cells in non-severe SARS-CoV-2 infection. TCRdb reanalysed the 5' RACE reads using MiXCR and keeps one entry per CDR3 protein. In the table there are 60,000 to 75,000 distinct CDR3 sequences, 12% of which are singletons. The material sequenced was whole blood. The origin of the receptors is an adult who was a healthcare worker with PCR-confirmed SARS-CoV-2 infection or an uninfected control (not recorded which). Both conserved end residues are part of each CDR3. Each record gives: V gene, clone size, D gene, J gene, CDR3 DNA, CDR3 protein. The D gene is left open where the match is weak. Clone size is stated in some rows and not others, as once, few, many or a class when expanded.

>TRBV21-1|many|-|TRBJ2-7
TGTGCCAGCAGCAAAGGACGGGCCGCGATCGGGTACGAGCAGTACTTC
CASSKGRAAIGYEQYF
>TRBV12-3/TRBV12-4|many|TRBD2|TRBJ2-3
TGTGCCAGCACCCGGGACTACCCCACAGATACGCAGTATTTT
CASTRDYPTDTQYF
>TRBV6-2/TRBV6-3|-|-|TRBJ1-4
TGTGCCAGCAGTTACTCGAGAGGGGGGCGAGGTGAAAAACTGTTTTTT
CASSYSRGGRGEKLFF
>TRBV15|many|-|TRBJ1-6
TGTGCCACCAGCGAGACAGCGACTAATTCACCCCTCCACTTT
CATSETATNSPLHF
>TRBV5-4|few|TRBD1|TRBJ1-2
TGTGCCAGCAGCTCTAGGGGGCGAACGGTCTATGGCTACACCTTC
CASSSRGRTVYGYTF
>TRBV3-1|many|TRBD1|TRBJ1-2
TGTGCCAGCAGCCCCGAACAGGGGACCAACTATGGCTACACCTTC
CASSPEQGTNYGYTF
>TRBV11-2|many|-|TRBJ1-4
TGTGCCAGCAGCTTCGGGACACCGAGCGAAAAACTGTTTTTT
CASSFGTPSEKLFF
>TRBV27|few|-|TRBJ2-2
TGTGCCAGCAGTTTATCGGGTCTTCCGAACACCGGGGAGCTGTTTTTT
CASSLSGLPNTGELFF
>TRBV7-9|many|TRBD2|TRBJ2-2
TGTGCCAGCAGCTTATTGGGACTAGCGAACACCGGGGAGCTGTTTTTT
CASSLLGLANTGELFF
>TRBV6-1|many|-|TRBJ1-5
TGTGCCAGCAGTGGGGGGTCCAATCAGCCCCAGCATTTT
CASSGGSNQPQHF
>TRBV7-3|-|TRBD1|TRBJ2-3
TGTGCCAGCAGCCGCGGACAGGGGGCTGGAGATACGCAGTATTTT
CASSRGQGAGDTQYF
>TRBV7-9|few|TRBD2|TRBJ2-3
TGTGCCAGCAGAGAAGTGGGGACTAGCCCAGATACGCAGTATTTT
CASREVGTSPDTQYF
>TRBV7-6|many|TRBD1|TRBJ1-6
TGTGCCAGCAGCTTAAAAACAGGGGGCGGGGAGAATTCACCCCTCCACTTT
CASSLKTGGGENSPLHF
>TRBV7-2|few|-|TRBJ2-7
TGTGCCAGCAGCTTACTCTACGAGCAGTACTTC
CASSLLYEQYF
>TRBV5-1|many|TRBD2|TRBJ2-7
TGCGCCAGCAGCTTGGCCATTCGGGTAGCGGGAGAGATCGCCTACGAGCAGTACTTC
CASSLAIRVAGEIAYEQYF
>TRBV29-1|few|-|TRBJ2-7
TGCAGCGTAGCCGGGACGGTGAGCTCCTACGAGCAGTACTTC
CSVAGTVSSYEQYF
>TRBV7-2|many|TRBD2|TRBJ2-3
TGTGCCAGCAGCACCAGAGCGGGGACAGATACGCAGTATTTT
CASSTRAGTDTQYF
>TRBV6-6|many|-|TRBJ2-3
TGTGCCAGCAGTTATGTAAGCACAGATACGCAGTATTTT
CASSYVSTDTQYF
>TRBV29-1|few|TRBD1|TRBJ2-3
TGCAGCGGAGACAGGGGCACAGATACGCAGTATTTT
CSGDRGTDTQYF
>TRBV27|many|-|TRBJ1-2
TGTGCCAGCAGTTTTCTGGGGGCCTATGGCTACACCTTC
CASSFLGAYGYTF
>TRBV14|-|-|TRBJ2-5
TGTGCCAGCAGCCATTATTCTGAGCCCCAGTACTTC
CASSHYSEPQYF
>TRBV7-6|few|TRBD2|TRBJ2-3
TGTGCCAGCAGCTCCGGACTAGCTAGGGATACGCAGTATTTT
CASSSGLARDTQYF
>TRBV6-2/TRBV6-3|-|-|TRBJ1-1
TGTGCCAGCAGTTACATGGACACTGAAGCTTTCTTT
CASSYMDTEAFF
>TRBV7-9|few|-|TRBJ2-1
TGTGCCAGCAGCGCGAGAGCTAGCGTGTACAATGAGCAGTTCTTC
CASSARASVYNEQFF
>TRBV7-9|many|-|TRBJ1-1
TGTGCCAGCAGCCAACAGGGGAACACTGAAGCTTTCTTT
CASSQQGNTEAFF
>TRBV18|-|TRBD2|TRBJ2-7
TGTGCCAGCTCACCGTCTGGCGGGGGAGGGGAGCAGTACTTC
CASSPSGGGGEQYF
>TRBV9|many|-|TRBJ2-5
TGTGCCAGCAGCGTATCTTACGGGACCCAGTACTTC
CASSVSYGTQYF
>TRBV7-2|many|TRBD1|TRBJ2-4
TGTGCCAGCAGCCCAGGACAGGGTTCCTTACTAGGCAAAAACATTCAGTACTTC
CASSPGQGSLLGKNIQYF
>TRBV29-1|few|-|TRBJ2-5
TGCAGCGCCCAGCGAGTCCAAGAGACCCAGTACTTC
CSAQRVQETQYF
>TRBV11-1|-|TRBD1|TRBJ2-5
TGTGCCAGCAGCCTCCGGACAGGGGCGGAGACCCAGTACTTC
CASSLRTGAETQYF
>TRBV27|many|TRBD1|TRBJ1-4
TGTGCCAGCAGGCGAGAGACAGGGGAGGATGAAAAACTGTTTTTT
CASRRETGEDEKLFF
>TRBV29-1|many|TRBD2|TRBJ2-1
TGCAGCGTTGGCGGAGCGGGAGGCAACTACAATGAGCAGTTCTTC
CSVGGAGGNYNEQFF
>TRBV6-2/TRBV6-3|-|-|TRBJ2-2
TGTGCCAGCAGTTACAGTCGGCGTACGAACACCGGGGAGCTGTTTTTT
CASSYSRRTNTGELFF
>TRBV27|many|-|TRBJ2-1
TGTGCCAGCAGTAGGTCACCGGGCTTAGAGCAGTTCTTC
CASSRSPGLEQFF
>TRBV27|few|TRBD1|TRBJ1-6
TGTGCCAGCAGTTTCCTAAGGACAGGGGCGGTACAGTCGCCCCTCCACTTT
CASSFLRTGAVQSPLHF
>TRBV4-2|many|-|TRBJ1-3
TGTGCCAGCAGCCAAGTTGGGGACGGAACCTCTGGAAACACCATATATTTT
CASSQVGDGTSGNTIYF
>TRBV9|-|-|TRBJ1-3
TGTGCTAGCAGCCTTAGACATCTCTCTGGAAACACCATATATTTT
CASSLRHLSGNTIYF
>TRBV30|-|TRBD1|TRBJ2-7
TGTGCCTGGGCCGACAGGGGGCTATCCTACGAGCAGTACTTC
CAWADRGLSYEQYF
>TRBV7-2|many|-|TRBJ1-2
TGTGCCAGCACCCTGGTGTCGGCGGTCGGCTACACCTTC
CASTLVSAVGYTF
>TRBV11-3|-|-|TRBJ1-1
TGTGCCAGCAGCCTCACGGCACAGGGTGCAGCTTTCTTT
CASSLTAQGAAFF
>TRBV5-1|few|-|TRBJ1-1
TGCGCCAGCAGCCCCACCGGGACGCCGAACACTGAAGCTTTCTTT
CASSPTGTPNTEAFF
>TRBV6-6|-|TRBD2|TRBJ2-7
TGTGGGACACTTGGGACTAGCGGGGGCCGTGCCTACGAGCAGTACTTC
CGTLGTSGGRAYEQYF
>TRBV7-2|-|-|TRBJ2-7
TGTGCCAGCAGCTTAGCGGCAGGGAATTACGAGCAGTACTTC
CASSLAAGNYEQYF
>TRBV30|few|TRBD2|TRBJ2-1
TGTGCCTGGAGTGTAACGGGACTAGCGGGCTACAATGAGCAGTTCTTC
CAWSVTGLAGYNEQFF
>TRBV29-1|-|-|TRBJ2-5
TGCAGCGTTGAAGGCACGGGTAGTAGGGAGACCCAGTACTTC
CSVEGTGSRETQYF
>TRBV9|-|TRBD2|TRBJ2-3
TGTGCCAGCAGCGTCCTTGGCAGCCTAGCGGGCGCAGATACGCAGTATTTT
CASSVLGSLAGADTQYF
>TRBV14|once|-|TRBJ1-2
TGTGCCAGCAGCCCCAACCCCCGGGCCATCTATGGCTACACCTTC
CASSPNPRAIYGYTF
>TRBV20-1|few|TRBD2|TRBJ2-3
TGCAGTGCCAGAAGGACTAGCAATGCGGGAGATACGCAGTATTTT
CSARRTSNAGDTQYF
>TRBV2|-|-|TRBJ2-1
TGTGCCAGCAGTGGGGAAAATGAGCAGTTCTTC
CASSGENEQFF
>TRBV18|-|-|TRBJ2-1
TGTGCCAGCTCTCCCTCTTCTCTCAATGAGCAGTTCTTC
CASSPSSLNEQFF
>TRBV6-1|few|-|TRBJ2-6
TGTGCCAGCAGGGATTTAATTAGCTCTGGGGCCAACGTCCTGACTTTC
CASRDLISSGANVLTF
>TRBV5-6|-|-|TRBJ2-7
TGTGCCAGCAGCCTGGCCGGGGCGGGAACCTACGAGCAGTACTTC
CASSLAGAGTYEQYF
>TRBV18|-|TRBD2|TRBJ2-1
TGTGCCAGCTCACCAACTAGCGGGGGAATTGAGCAGTTCTTC
CASSPTSGGIEQFF
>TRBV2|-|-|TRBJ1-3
TGTGCCAGCTGGGACGGTGGCTCTGGAAACACCATATATTTT
CASWDGGSGNTIYF
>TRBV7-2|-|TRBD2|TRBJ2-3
TGTGCCAGCAGCTTAGCGGATGGCGGGAGGGATACGCAGTATTTT
CASSLADGGRDTQYF
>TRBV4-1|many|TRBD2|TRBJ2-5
TGCGCCAGCAGCCAGGCGGGGCGGGAGCTATATGAGACCCAGTACTTC
CASSQAGRELYETQYF
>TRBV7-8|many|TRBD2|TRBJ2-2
TGTGCCAGCAGCTCCAGACTAGCGGGAGTACCCGGGGAGCTGTTTTTT
CASSSRLAGVPGELFF
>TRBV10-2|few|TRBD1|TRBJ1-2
TGCGCCAGCAGGGGGACAGGGTATCGGGGCTACACCTTC
CASRGTGYRGYTF
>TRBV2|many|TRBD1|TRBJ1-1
TGTGCCAGCGGACAGGGGCAGAACACTGAAGCTTTCTTT
CASGQGQNTEAFF
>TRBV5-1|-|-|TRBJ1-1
TGCGCCAGCAGCAAGGACGCCAGCTGGACTGAAGCTTTCTTT
CASSKDASWTEAFF